This T cell receptor (beta chain) stems from a study of regulatory T cells in long-lasting Graves disease. Broader study findings: Favored usage of TRBV28, TRBJ1-2 and TRBJ2-5 was recorded in persistent disease. Whereas new patients shared 800 to 1,000 public clonotypes, persistent patients shared more, at a few thousand. Having only a small sample size may have limited accuracy. Persistent cases of Graves' showed reduced TCR diversity relative to newly diagnosed patients.

Assembly of TCR beta libraries relied on iRepertoire HTBI primers together with Arm-PCR of CDR3 regions. MiXCR, run by TCRdb on the multiplex PCR reads, gives a single entry per CDR3 protein. In the table there are roughly 490,000 distinct CDR3 sequences, about 20% of which are singletons. The V gene lost 0 bases and the J gene lost 1 base, with 6 bases spanning the gap. Germline assignment: CDR1 GTSNPN and CDR2 SVGIG (reference sequence). This CDR3 is 13 amino acids long. Time point in this sample: persistent/refractory GD, antithyroid drugs over 5 years with positive TRAb. PBMCs were the source of the RNA used for TCR sequencing. In its sample, this clonotype was seen many times. Its antigen remains unidentified.

This TCR was recovered from a female donor with Graves disease. The chain combines TRBV30 with TRBJ1-1; perhaps TRBD1 as D (5 bases). Sequencing was performed on peripheral blood mononuclear cells (PBMCs), taken when the disease was refractory, from a patient treated with antithyroid drugs. The CDR3 DNA follows: TGTGCCTGGAGTGTACAGGAGAACACTGAAGCTTTCTTT. This sequence encodes CAWSVQENTEAFF.